This TCR beta chain was profiled in a study of T cell responses to AZD1222 COVID-19 vaccine. Overall study results and limits: Unmutated variant regions are reportedly the target of nearly half of TCRs that are spike-specific. Following two doses of AZD1222, Spike-specific TCR breadth and depth rose. Most donors were white British, females outnumbered males, and clonal diversity was possibly underestimated.

By share, this clone counts as medium-sized (0.01 to 0.1%). What it binds is unknown. Sequencing used immunoSEQ multiplex PCR; TCRdb keeps in-frame clones, though not all of them. The sample yields about 75,000 clones, 88% seen once. Germline V gene lookup returns CDR1 SGDLS and CDR2 YYNGEE. Trimming cost V 4 bases and J 5 bases, with 12 bases left between them. The CDR3 totals 13 residues. This clonotype originated in an adult who received the MenACWY meningococcal vaccine as a control. Sequenced material: peripheral blood, taken 28 days after the second dose of the MenACWY control vaccine. The chain combines TRBV9 with TRBJ2-5; D might be TRBD1 or TRBD2, each matching 5 bases. The CDR3 spells CASSLTRGETQYF. The DNA for the CDR3 is TGTGCCAGCAGCCTCACTAGGGGCGAGACCCAGTACTTC.